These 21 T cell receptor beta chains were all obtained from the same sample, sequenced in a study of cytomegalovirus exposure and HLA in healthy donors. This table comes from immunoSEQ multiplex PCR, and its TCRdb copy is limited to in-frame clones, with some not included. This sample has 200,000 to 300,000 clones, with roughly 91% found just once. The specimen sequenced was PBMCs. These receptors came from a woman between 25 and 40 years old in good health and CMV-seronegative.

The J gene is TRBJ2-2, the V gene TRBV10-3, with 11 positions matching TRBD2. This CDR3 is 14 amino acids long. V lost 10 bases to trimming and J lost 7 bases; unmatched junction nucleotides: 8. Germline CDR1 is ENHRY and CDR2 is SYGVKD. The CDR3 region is CATQGLAGGGELFF. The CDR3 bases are TGTGCCACACAAGGACTAGCGGGTGGCGGGGAGCTGTTTTTT.

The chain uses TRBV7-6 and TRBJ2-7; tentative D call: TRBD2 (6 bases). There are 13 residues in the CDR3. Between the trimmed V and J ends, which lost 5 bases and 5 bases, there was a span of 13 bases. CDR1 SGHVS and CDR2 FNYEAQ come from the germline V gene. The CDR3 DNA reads TGTGCCAGCAGCGGCCAGGGCGGGGACGAGCAGTACTTC. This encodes CASSGQGGDEQYF.

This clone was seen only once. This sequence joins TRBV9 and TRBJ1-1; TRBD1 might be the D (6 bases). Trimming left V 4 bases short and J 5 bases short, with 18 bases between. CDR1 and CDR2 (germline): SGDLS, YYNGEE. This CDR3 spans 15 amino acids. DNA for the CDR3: TGTGCCAGCAGCCCCGGTGGGGGGGCCGGGACTGAAGCTTTCTTT. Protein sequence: CASSPGGGAGTEAFF.

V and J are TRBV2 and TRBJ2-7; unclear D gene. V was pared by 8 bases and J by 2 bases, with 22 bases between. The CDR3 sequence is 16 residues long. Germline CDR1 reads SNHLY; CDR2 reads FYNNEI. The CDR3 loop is CASYPSRALTPYEQYF. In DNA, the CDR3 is TGTGCCAGCTACCCAAGTAGGGCGTTAACCCCCTACGAGCAGTACTTC.

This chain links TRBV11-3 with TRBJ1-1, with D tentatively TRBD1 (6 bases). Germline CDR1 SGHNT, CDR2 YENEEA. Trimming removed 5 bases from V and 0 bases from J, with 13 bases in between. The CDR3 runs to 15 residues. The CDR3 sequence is CASSPTGTLNTEAFF. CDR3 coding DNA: TGTGCCAGCAGCCCTACAGGGACCCTGAACACTGAAGCTTTCTTT.

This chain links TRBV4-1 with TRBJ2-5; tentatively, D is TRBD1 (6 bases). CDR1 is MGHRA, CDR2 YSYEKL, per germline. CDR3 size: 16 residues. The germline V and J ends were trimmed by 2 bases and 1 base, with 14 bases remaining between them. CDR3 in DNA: TGCGCCAGCAGCCAACATGGACAGACCACCCAAGAGACCCAGTACTTC. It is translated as CASSQHGQTTQETQYF.

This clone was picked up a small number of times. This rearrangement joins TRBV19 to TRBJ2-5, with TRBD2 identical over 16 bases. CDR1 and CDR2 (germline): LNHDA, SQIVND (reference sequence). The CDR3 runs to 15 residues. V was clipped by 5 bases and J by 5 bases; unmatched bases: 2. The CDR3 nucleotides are TGTGCCAGTAGTCTGGGACTAGCGGGAGGGGAGACCCAGTACTTC. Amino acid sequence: CASSLGLAGGETQYF. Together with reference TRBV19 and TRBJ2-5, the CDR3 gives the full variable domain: DGGITQSPKYLFRKEGQNVTLSCEQNLNHDAMYWYRQDPGQGLRLIYYSQIVNDFQKGDIAEGYSVSREKKESFPLTVTSAQKNPTAFYLCASSLGLAGGETQYFGPGTRLLVL.

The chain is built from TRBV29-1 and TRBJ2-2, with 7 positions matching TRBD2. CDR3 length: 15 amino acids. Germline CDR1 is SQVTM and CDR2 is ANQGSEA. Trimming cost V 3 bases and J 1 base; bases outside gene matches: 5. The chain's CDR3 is CSVDLAEKNTGELFF. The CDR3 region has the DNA TGCAGCGTTGATCTAGCGGAAAAGAACACCGGGGAGCTGTTTTTT.

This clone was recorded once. The CDR3 spells CASRSLAYEQYF. The CDR3, as DNA: TGTGCCAGCCGGTCTTTAGCCTACGAGCAGTACTTC. The chain employs TRBV27 and TRBJ2-7; D call uncertain. CDR3 length: 12 amino acids. Germline V lookup: CDR1 MNHEY, CDR2 SMNVEV (reference sequence). Trimming pared 8 bases from V and 2 bases from J, leaving 10 bases between.

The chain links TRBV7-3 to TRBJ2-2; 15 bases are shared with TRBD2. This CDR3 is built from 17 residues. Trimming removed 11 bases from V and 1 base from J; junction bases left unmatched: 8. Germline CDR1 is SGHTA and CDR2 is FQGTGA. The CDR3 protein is CAPNGTSGRKNTGELFF. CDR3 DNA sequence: TGTGCCCCCAACGGGACTAGCGGGAGGAAGAACACCGGGGAGCTGTTTTTT.

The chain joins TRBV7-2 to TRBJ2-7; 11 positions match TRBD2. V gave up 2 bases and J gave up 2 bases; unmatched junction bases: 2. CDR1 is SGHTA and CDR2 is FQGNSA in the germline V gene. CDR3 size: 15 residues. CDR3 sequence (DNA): TGTGCCAGCAGCTTACTAGCGGGAGGCCCCTACGAGCAGTACTTC. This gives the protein CASSLLAGGPYEQYF.

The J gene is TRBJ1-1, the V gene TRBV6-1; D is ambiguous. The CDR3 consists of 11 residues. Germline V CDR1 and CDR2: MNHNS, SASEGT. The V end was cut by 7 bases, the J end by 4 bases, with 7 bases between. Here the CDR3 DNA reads TGTGCCAGCAACCGTGGCACTGAAGCTTTCTTT. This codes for CASNRGTEAFF.

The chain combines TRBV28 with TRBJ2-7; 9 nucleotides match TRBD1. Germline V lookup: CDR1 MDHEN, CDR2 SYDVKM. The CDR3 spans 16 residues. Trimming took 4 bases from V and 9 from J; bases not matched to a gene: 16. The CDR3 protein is CASSSPRTGAPTRQYF. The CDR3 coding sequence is TGTGCCAGCAGTTCGCCGCGGACAGGGGCACCTACGAGGCAGTACTTC.

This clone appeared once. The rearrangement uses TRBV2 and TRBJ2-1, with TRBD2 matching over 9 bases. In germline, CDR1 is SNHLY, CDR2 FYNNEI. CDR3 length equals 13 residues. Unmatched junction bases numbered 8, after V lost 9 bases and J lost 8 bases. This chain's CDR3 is CARGLANIDEQFF. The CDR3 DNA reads TGTGCCAGAGGACTAGCGAATATCGATGAGCAGTTCTTC.

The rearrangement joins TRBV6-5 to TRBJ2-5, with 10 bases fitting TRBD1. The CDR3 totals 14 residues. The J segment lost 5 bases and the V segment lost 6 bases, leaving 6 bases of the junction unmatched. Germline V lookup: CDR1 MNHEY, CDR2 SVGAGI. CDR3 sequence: CASRGTGAYETQYF. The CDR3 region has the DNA TGTGCCAGCAGAGGGACAGGGGCATACGAGACCCAGTACTTC.

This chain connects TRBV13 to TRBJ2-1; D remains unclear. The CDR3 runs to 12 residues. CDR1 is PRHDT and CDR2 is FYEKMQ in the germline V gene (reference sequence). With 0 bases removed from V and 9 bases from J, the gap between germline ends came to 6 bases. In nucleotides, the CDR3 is TGTGCCAGCAGCTTAGGACAGTTTGAGCAGTTCTTC. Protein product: CASSLGQFEQFF.

CDR3 nucleotide sequence: TGCGCCAGCAGCTTGGAAGCGGGACGGACCTACTTC. Residues: CASSLEAGRTYF. The gene calls are TRBV5-1 and TRBJ2-7; TRBD2 matches 7 bases. The trim removed 0 bases at V and 13 bases at J, leaving 7 bases unmatched. Germline CDR1 and CDR2: SGHRS and YFSETQ. This CDR3 has 12 amino acids.

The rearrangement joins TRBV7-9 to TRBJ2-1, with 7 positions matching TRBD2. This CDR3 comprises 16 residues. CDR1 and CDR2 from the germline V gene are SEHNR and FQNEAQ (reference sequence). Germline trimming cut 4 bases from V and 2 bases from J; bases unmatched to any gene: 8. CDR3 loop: CASSSGLAVPYNEQFF. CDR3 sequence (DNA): TGTGCCAGCAGCTCGGGCCTAGCGGTTCCCTACAATGAGCAGTTCTTC.

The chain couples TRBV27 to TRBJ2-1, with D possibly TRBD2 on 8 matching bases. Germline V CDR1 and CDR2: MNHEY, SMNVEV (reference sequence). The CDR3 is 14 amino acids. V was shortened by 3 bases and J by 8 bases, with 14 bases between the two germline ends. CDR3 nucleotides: TGTGCCAGCAGTTTGGGACTAGGGGGCCATGAGCAGTTCTTC. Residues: CASSLGLGGHEQFF.

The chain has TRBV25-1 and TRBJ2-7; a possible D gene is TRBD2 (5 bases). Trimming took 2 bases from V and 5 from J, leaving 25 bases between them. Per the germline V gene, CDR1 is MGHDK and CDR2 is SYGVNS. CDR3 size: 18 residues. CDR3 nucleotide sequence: TGTGCCAGCAGTGAAGGTCCTCCTGTGGCCACAGAGGGCCACGAGCAGTACTTC. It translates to CASSEGPPVATEGHEQYF.

This CDR3 reads CASSLDRGAYEQYF. The DNA of the CDR3 is TGTGCCAGCAGCTTGGACAGGGGAGCCTACGAGCAGTACTTC. V is TRBV7-9 and J is TRBJ2-7; the match to TRBD1 covers 9 bases. Germline CDR1 SEHNR, CDR2 FQNEAQ (reference sequence). This CDR3 is 14 amino acids long. V was pared by 3 bases and J by 2 bases, with 2 bases of the junction left unmatched.